This T cell receptor beta chain was retrieved from a study of technical replicates of blood from a handful of donors. This clone was seen once. The junction and the germline gene differ at one end; a read error may be behind it. Using immunoSEQ multiplex PCR, the repertoire was profiled, and TCRdb retains in-frame clones only, with some absent. The data show 67,000 or so clones, with less than 97% seen just once and 0.2% to 0.25% held by the top ten. The sample comprised T cells isolated from PBMCs. This TCR was recovered from a human donor in good health.

The CDR3 loop reads CAISVSGTPHRF. As DNA, the CDR3 is TGTGCCATCAGTGTTTCCGGGACTCCCCATCGCTTC. This chain uses TRBV10-3 with TRBJ2-7; a possible D gene is TRBD2 (6 bases). The CDR3 sequence is 12 residues long. Looked up from germline, CDR1 is ENHRY and CDR2 is SYGVKD.